One sample yielded the 18 T cell receptor beta chains listed below, sequenced in a study of blood T cell repertoires in COVID-19. Assay used: immunoSEQ multiplex PCR; TCRdb lists only in-frame clones, some missing. The repertoire holds tens of thousands of clones, approximately 91% seen once, with approximately 3.5% in the top ten. The sequenced sample consisted of peripheral blood. The receptors come from a man in his 70s with acute or convalescent COVID-19.

The chain has TRBV5-5 and TRBJ1-5; TRBD1 matches at 8 bases. V shed 1 base, J shed 2 bases, and the junction held 2 bases outside the gene matches. CDR3 length: 15 residues. CDR1 and CDR2 from the germline V gene are SGHKS and YYEKEE (reference sequence). The CDR3 bases are TGTGCCAGCAGCTTGTCACAGGGGGGCAATCAGCCCCAGCATTTT. It is translated as CASSLSQGGNQPQHF.

The chain couples TRBV19 to TRBJ1-2; D remains ambiguous. Per the germline V gene, CDR1 is LNHDA and CDR2 is SQIVND (reference sequence). V was pared by 5 bases and J by 7 bases, with 17 bases between. This CDR3 is 14 amino acids long. The CDR3 is CASSQARGGFGYTF. In nucleotides, the CDR3 is TGTGCCAGTAGTCAAGCCCGGGGAGGCTTTGGCTACACCTTC.

The table lists this clone with a count of one. This rearrangement joins TRBV29-1 to TRBJ2-7, with 9 bases aligning to TRBD1. The germline CDR1 and CDR2 sequences are SQVTM and ANQGSEA. Trimming took 0 bases from V and 3 from J; bases not matched to a gene: 3. The CDR3 covers 14 residues. The CDR3 DNA follows: TGCAGCGTTGAAGAACAGGGGGCTGACTACGAGCAGTACTTC. Residues: CSVEEQGADYEQYF.

The sample holds a few counts of this clone. The V and J genes are TRBV7-3 and TRBJ1-2; 11 positions match TRBD1. The germline gives CDR1 SGHTA, CDR2 FQGTGA. Germline trimming cut 0 bases from V and 7 bases from J; bases unmatched to any gene: 7. The CDR3 is made up of 16 amino acids. The CDR3 DNA is TGTGCCAGCAGCTTAACAGGACAGGGGGCGAAGGGTGGCTACACCTTC. Protein product: CASSLTGQGAKGGYTF.

This rearrangement joins TRBV5-1 to TRBJ2-7; tentatively, D is TRBD1 (6 bases). The ends were cut back, 4 bases at V and 3 bases at J, with 17 bases in the middle. CDR1 SGHRS and CDR2 YFSETQ come from the germline V gene. This CDR3 contains 15 residues. The CDR3 DNA reads TGCGCCAGCAGCATAACAGGGCTCGTTGGCTACGAGCAGTACTTC. Translating it yields CASSITGLVGYEQYF.

The CDR3 reads CASSERTTGTNEKLFF. In DNA form, the CDR3 reads TGTGCCAGCAGCGAACGAACGACAGGAACTAATGAAAAACTGTTTTTT. This chain joins TRBV5-4 and TRBJ1-4, with D perhaps matching TRBD1 (6 bases). CDR3 length: 16 residues. CDR1 SGHNT and CDR2 YYREEE come from the germline V gene (reference sequence). The ends were cut back, 4 bases at V and 1 base at J, with 14 bases in the middle.

The J gene is TRBJ1-2, the V gene TRBV12-5, with 11 bases identical to TRBD1. This CDR3 is built from 16 residues. Germline values: CDR1 LGHNT, CDR2 FRNRAP. The ends lost 2 bases at V and 6 bases at J; junction bases unmatched: 8. For the CDR3, the DNA is TGTGCTAGTGGTTTGCCGTGGACAGGGGGCGATAATGGCTACACCTTC. Its translation: CASGLPWTGGDNGYTF.

The genes are TRBV4-1 and TRBJ2-7, with 8 bases fitting TRBD1. V shed 0 bases, J shed 4 bases, and the junction held 5 bases outside the gene matches. CDR1 is MGHRA and CDR2 is YSYEKL in the germline V gene. The CDR3 runs 15 residues. The CDR3, as DNA: TGCGCCAGCAGCCAAGATGTCAGGGGGCTGTACGAGCAGTACTTC. Translating it yields CASSQDVRGLYEQYF.

V and J are TRBV9 and TRBJ1-2; no firm D call. This CDR3 contains 15 residues. The germline V gene encodes CDR1 SGDLS and CDR2 YYNGEE. The ends were cut back, 0 bases at V and 0 bases at J, with 9 bases in the middle. The CDR3 loop reads CASSVDGTANYGYTF. CDR3 nucleotides: TGTGCCAGCAGCGTAGACGGTACCGCTAACTATGGCTACACCTTC.

The V gene is TRBV18, the J gene TRBJ1-2; 9 bases are a match to TRBD1. CDR1 is KGHSH and CDR2 is LQKENI in the germline V gene. J was trimmed by 4 bases and V by 2 bases; bases with no gene match: 8. The CDR3 runs to 16 residues. Here the CDR3 DNA reads TGTGCCAGCTCACCATACGGACAGGGGAGCTTCTATGGCTACACCTTC. Translating gives CASSPYGQGSFYGYTF.

The genes are TRBV5-1 and TRBJ2-3; TRBD1 might be the D (7 bases). This CDR3 region has 15 residues. V shed 6 bases and J shed 3 bases, with 17 bases lying between them. Germline V CDR1 and CDR2: SGHRS, YFSETQ. CDR3 sequence reads: CASTRWAGGTDTQYF. As DNA, the CDR3 is TGCGCCAGCACCCGGTGGGCAGGGGGGACAGATACGCAGTATTTT.

The rearrangement uses TRBV19 and TRBJ2-2; tentatively, D is TRBD1 (5 bases). The germline CDR1 and CDR2 sequences are LNHDA and SQIVND (reference sequence). The CDR3 length is 14 residues. Trimming took 6 bases from V and 6 from J, leaving 14 bases between them. CDR3 sequence: CASSWAGFPGELFF. The CDR3 DNA sequence: TGTGCCAGTAGCTGGGCAGGGTTCCCCGGGGAGCTGTTTTTT.

This clone was detected once. The V gene is TRBV5-4, the J gene TRBJ2-3, with TRBD2 matching 7 bases. The CDR3 totals 14 residues. CDR1 is SGHNT, CDR2 YYREEE, per germline (reference sequence). V was clipped by 5 bases and J by 0 bases; unmatched bases: 3. CDR3 protein: CASRRGSSTDTQYF. In nucleotides, the CDR3 is TGTGCCAGCAGGCGGGGGTCTAGCACAGATACGCAGTATTTT.

This clone appeared a single time. The chain links TRBV11-2 to TRBJ1-4; possibly TRBD1 for D (6 bases). V was shortened by 8 bases and J by 5 bases, with 21 bases between the two germline ends. Germline V CDR1 and CDR2: SGHAT, FQNNGV. The CDR3 consists of 16 residues. CDR3 nucleotide sequence: TGTGCCAGCGGGTGGGGGCGAGGCTCCGGGAATGAAAAACTGTTTTTT. Translated: CASGWGRGSGNEKLFF.

V usage is TRBV7-9 and J usage is TRBJ1-4, with 8 bases fitting TRBD1. The CDR3 covers 15 residues. J gave up 0 bases and V 5 bases, and 2 bases lay outside the gene matches. Germline values: CDR1 SEHNR, CDR2 FQNEAQ (reference sequence). The CDR3 region has the DNA TGTGCCAGCAGCCTACAGGGGGCAACTAATGAAAAACTGTTTTTT. Protein product: CASSLQGATNEKLFF.

V is TRBV9 and J is TRBJ2-2; no clear D gene. The germline gives CDR1 SGDLS, CDR2 YYNGEE. Between the trimmed V and J ends, which lost 0 bases and 2 bases, there was a span of 8 bases. The CDR3 loop spans 15 amino acids. CDR3 in amino acids: CASSVGSSNTGELFF. The CDR3 coding sequence is TGTGCCAGCAGCGTAGGGAGTTCTAACACCGGGGAGCTGTTTTTT.

Comments on this clone: Distinct nucleotide sequences in the sample also encode this CDR3. The CDR3 sequence is CASSLGTVSSGNTIYF. CDR3 nucleotides: TGTGCCAGCAGCTTAGGAACGGTTAGCTCTGGAAACACCATATATTTT. The chain employs TRBV7-9 and TRBJ1-3; the D is unclear. The length of the CDR3 is 16 residues. From germline, CDR1 is SEHNR and CDR2 FQNEAQ (reference sequence). V was shortened by 1 base and J by 0 bases, with 10 bases between the two germline ends. The full variable domain, its missing parts supplied by reference TRBV7-9 and TRBJ1-3, is DTGVSQNPRHKITKRGQNVTFRCDPISEHNRLYWYRQTLGQGPEFLTYFQNEAQLEKSRLLSDRFSAERPKGSFSTLEIQRTEQGDSAMYLCASSLGTVSSGNTIYFGEGSWLTVV.

The chain employs TRBV30 and TRBJ2-6; 7 bases line up with TRBD2. Germline V gene lookup returns CDR1 GTSNPN and CDR2 SVGIG (reference sequence). The trim removed 0 bases at V and 1 base at J, leaving 6 bases unmatched. The CDR3 has 17 amino acids. In DNA, the CDR3 is TGTGCCTGGAGTGTACGGCGGGGGAGGTCTGGGGCCAACGTCCTGACTTTC. Its protein product is CAWSVRRGRSGANVLTF.